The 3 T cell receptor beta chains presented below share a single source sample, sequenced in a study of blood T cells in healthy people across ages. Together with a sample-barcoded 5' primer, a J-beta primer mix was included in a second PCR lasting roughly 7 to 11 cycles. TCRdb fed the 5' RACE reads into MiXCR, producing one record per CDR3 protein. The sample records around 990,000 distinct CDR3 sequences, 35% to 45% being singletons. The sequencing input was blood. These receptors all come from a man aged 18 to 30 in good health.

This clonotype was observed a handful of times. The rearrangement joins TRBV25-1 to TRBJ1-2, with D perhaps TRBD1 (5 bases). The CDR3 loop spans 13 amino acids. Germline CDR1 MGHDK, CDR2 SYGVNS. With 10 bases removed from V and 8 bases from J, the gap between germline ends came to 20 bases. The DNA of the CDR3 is TGTGCCACCAGGACGGGACGGGCTTCCGGCTACACCTTC. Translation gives CATRTGRASGYTF.

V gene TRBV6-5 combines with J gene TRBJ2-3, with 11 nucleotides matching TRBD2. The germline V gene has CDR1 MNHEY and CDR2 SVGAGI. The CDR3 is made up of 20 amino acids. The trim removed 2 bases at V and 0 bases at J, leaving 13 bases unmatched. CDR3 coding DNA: TGTGCCAGCAGTTACCAACTCCTAGCGGGGGGCCTCTTTAGCACAGATACGCAGTATTTT. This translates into CASSYQLLAGGLFSTDTQYF.

The CDR3 DNA sequence: TGCGCTACCCGATCAGGGTTTAGCACAGATACGCAGTATTTT. Translating gives CATRSGFSTDTQYF. The chain is built from TRBV5-1 and TRBJ2-3, with D tentatively TRBD1 (5 bases). Germline lookup yields CDR1 SGHRS and CDR2 YFSETQ. This CDR3 region has 14 residues.